This T cell receptor (beta chain) derives from a study of T cells after yellow fever vaccination. A universal primer site and UMIs were added as TCR cDNA was made by 5'RACE template switching. TCRdb re-called the 5' RACE reads through MiXCR, storing one row per CDR3 protein. The table includes 350,000 to 450,000 distinct CDR3 sequences, about 19% detected once. Study-level findings and limits: At approximately 95% for CD4 and around 91% for CD8, most primary-vaccination clones showed up again after the booster. It was the secondary response that reached its peak faster, day 5 versus 15, but it was weaker.

The CDR3 runs 14 residues. Germline CDR1 is SGHTA and CDR2 is FQGTGA. V was cut by 5 bases and J by 4 bases, with 13 bases left in between. The table lists this clonotype with a few counts. What it binds is not known. The clonotype was recovered from a man aged 18 to 29 who received the YFV17D yellow fever vaccine. The specimen was PBMCs, collected before the yellow fever booster vaccination. The chain joins TRBV7-3 to TRBJ2-3; no reliable D call. CDR3 region: CASSPGSVPDTQYF. The CDR3 DNA is TGTGCCAGCAGCCCCGGGTCAGTCCCAGATACGCAGTATTTT.